The rows below give T cell receptor beta chains drawn from one sample of a study of blood T cells in healthy people across ages. TCRdb called the 5' RACE reads again in MiXCR, with one record for every CDR3 protein. The profile shows about 570,000 distinct CDR3 sequences, 27% of them singletons. The sequencing input was blood. The receptor source for this set is a woman aged 70-85 years in good health. Both conserved end residues are part of each CDR3. D genes are given only for firm matches. The size field is filled for only some rows; it gives once, few, many or a size class.

CDR3 protein: CASSEHWRRGQYF
CDR3 DNA: TGTGCCAGCAGTGAACACTGGCGCCGGGGGCAGTATTTT
J gene: TRBJ2-3
D gene: NA
CDR3 length: 13
V gene: TRBV6-1
clone size: NA

CDR3 protein: CASSQVTGGGFRKDGYTF
CDR3 DNA: TGTGCCAGCAGCCAAGTTACCGGAGGTGGTTTCCGGAAGGATGGCTACACCTTC
J gene: TRBJ1-2
D gene: NA
CDR3 length: 18
V gene: TRBV4-2
clone size: many

CDR3 protein: CASSFATGTSGYTF
CDR3 DNA: TGTGCCAGCAGCTTCGCGACAGGGACTTCTGGCTACACCTTC
J gene: TRBJ1-2
D gene: TRBD1
CDR3 length: 14
V gene: TRBV11-2
clone size: once

CDR3 protein: CASSTEDRKAFF
CDR3 DNA: TGTGCCAGCAGCACAGAGGACAGAAAAGCTTTCTTT
J gene: TRBJ1-1
D gene: NA
CDR3 length: 12
V gene: TRBV7-2
clone size: many

CDR3 protein: CSARYSGASTDTQYF
CDR3 DNA: TGCAGTGCTAGGTATAGCGGGGCAAGCACAGATACGCAGTATTTT
J gene: TRBJ2-3
D gene: TRBD2
CDR3 length: 15
V gene: TRBV20-1
clone size: NA

CDR3 protein: CAWSVWGILSEQFF
CDR3 DNA: TGTGCCTGGAGTGTCTGGGGGATCCTGAGTGAGCAGTTCTTC
J gene: TRBJ2-1
D gene: NA
CDR3 length: 14
V gene: TRBV30
clone size: few

CDR3 protein: CASKTLDTQYF
CDR3 DNA: TGTGCCAGCAAGACGCTAGATACGCAGTATTTT
J gene: TRBJ2-3
D gene: NA
CDR3 length: 11
V gene: TRBV7-9
clone size: few

CDR3 protein: CASSEVSSGANALTF
CDR3 DNA: TGTGCCAGCAGTGAAGTTTCCTCTGGGGCCAACGCCCTGACTTTC
J gene: TRBJ2-6
D gene: NA
CDR3 length: 15
V gene: TRBV25-1
clone size: NA

CDR3 protein: CASSLAPGQVVNRDYGYTF
CDR3 DNA: TGTGCCAGCAGCTTAGCGCCCGGACAGGTAGTCAATCGTGACTATGGCTACACCTTC
J gene: TRBJ1-2
D gene: TRBD1
CDR3 length: 19
V gene: TRBV7-2
clone size: NA

CDR3 protein: CSASWRDRGNTIYF
CDR3 DNA: TGCAGTGCTAGTTGGAGGGACAGGGGAAACACCATATATTTT
J gene: TRBJ1-3
D gene: TRBD1
CDR3 length: 14
V gene: TRBV20-1
clone size: few

CDR3 protein: CASPAWIGDEQFF
CDR3 DNA: TGTGCCAGCCCAGCTTGGATCGGAGATGAGCAGTTCTTC
J gene: TRBJ2-1
D gene: NA
CDR3 length: 13
V gene: TRBV5-5
clone size: few

CDR3 protein: CATSGSSYGYTF
CDR3 DNA: TGTGCCACCAGTGGCAGCTCCTATGGCTACACCTTC
J gene: TRBJ1-2
D gene: NA
CDR3 length: 12
V gene: TRBV24-1
clone size: few

CDR3 protein: CASSPRDRGSHEQYF
CDR3 DNA: TGCGCCAGCAGCCCCCGGGACCGCGGAAGTCACGAGCAGTACTTC
J gene: TRBJ2-7
D gene: NA
CDR3 length: 15
V gene: TRBV4-3
clone size: few

CDR3 protein: CASSLRGTSGVRTDTQYF
CDR3 DNA: TGTGCCAGCAGCCTCCGGGGGACTAGCGGGGTGAGGACAGATACGCAGTATTTT
J gene: TRBJ2-3
D gene: TRBD2
CDR3 length: 18
V gene: TRBV7-6
clone size: NA

CDR3 protein: CASRVEWGFGEAFF
CDR3 DNA: TGTGCCAGCAGAGTCGAGTGGGGATTTGGTGAAGCTTTCTTT
J gene: TRBJ1-1
D gene: NA
CDR3 length: 14
V gene: TRBV12-3/TRBV12-4
clone size: few

CDR3 protein: CASSPVQAGDTQYF
CDR3 DNA: TGTGCCAGCAGCCCGGTTCAAGCTGGAGATACGCAGTATTTT
J gene: TRBJ2-3
D gene: NA
CDR3 length: 14
V gene: TRBV7-2
clone size: NA

CDR3 protein: CSAGGLVGAFF
CDR3 DNA: TGCAGTGCCGGAGGGCTAGTTGGGGCTTTCTTT
J gene: TRBJ1-1
D gene: NA
CDR3 length: 11
V gene: TRBV20-1
clone size: NA

CDR3 protein: CASSPGHGSSYEQYF
CDR3 DNA: TGTGCCAGCAGTCCAGGCCATGGATCCTCCTACGAGCAGTACTTC
J gene: TRBJ2-7
D gene: NA
CDR3 length: 15
V gene: TRBV7-2
clone size: few

CDR3 protein: CASSAQLADTQYF
CDR3 DNA: TGTGCCAGCAGTGCCCAACTGGCAGATACGCAGTATTTT
J gene: TRBJ2-3
D gene: NA
CDR3 length: 13
V gene: TRBV28
clone size: NA

CDR3 protein: CRVLAGVSLSSGANVLTF
CDR3 DNA: TGCAGGGTACTAGCGGGAGTGTCCTTAAGCTCTGGGGCCAACGTCCTGACTTTC
J gene: TRBJ2-6
D gene: TRBD2
CDR3 length: 18
V gene: TRBV20-1
clone size: NA

CDR3 protein: CSVGSRISYGYTF
CDR3 DNA: TGCAGCGTTGGTAGTCGTATTAGCTATGGCTACACCTTC
J gene: TRBJ1-2
D gene: NA
CDR3 length: 13
V gene: TRBV29-1
clone size: few

CDR3 protein: CASSKDPFRYEQYF
CDR3 DNA: TGTGCCAGCAGCAAAGATCCCTTTCGCTACGAGCAGTACTTC
J gene: TRBJ2-7
D gene: NA
CDR3 length: 14
V gene: TRBV21-1
clone size: few

CDR3 protein: CASSFDQGARGNTIYF
CDR3 DNA: TGCGCCAGCAGCTTCGATCAGGGGGCGAGAGGAAACACCATATATTTT
J gene: TRBJ1-3
D gene: TRBD1
CDR3 length: 16
V gene: TRBV5-1
clone size: NA